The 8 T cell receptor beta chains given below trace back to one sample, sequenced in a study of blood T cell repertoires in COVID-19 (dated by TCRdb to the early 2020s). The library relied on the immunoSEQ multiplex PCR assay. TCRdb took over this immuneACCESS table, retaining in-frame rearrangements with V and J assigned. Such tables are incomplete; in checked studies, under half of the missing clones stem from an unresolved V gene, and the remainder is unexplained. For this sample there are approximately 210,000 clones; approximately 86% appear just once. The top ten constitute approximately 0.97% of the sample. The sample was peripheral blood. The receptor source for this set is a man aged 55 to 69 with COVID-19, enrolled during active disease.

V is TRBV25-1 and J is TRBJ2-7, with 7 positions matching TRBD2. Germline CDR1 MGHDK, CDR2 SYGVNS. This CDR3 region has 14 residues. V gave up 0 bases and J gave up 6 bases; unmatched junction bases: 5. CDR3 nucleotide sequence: TGTGCCAGCAGTGAATATGGCGGGAGTGCCGAGCAGTACTTC. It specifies CASSEYGGSAEQYF.

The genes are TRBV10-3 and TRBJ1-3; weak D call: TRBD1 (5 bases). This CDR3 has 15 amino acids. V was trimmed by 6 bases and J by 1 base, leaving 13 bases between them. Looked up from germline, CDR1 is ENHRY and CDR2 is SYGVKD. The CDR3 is CAIRPSTVSGNTIYF. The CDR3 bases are TGTGCCATCAGGCCCTCGACAGTGTCTGGAAACACCATATATTTT.

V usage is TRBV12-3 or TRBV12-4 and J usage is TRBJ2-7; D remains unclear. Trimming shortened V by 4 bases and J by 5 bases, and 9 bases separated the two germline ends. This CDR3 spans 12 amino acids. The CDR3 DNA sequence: TGTGCCAGCAGTTCCACCTCTAACGAGCAGTACTTC. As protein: CASSSTSNEQYF.

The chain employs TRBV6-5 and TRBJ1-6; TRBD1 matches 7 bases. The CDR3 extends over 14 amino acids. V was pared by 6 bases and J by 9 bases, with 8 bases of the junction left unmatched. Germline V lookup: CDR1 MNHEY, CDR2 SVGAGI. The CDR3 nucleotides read TGTGCCAGCAGCCTGGGACAGCACATTTCACCCCTCCACTTT. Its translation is CASSLGQHISPLHF.

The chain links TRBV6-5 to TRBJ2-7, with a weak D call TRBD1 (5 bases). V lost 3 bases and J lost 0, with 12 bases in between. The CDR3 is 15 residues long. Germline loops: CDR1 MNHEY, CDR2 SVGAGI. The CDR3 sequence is CASSYVPDSSYEQYF. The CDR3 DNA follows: TGTGCCAGCAGTTATGTCCCCGACAGCTCCTACGAGCAGTACTTC.

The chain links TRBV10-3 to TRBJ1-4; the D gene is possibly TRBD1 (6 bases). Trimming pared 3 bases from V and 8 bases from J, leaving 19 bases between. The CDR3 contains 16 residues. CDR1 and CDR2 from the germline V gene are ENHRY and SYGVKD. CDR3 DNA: TGTGCCATCAGTGACCCAGGGGCAGGGACAAAGGAAAAACTGTTTTTT. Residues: CAISDPGAGTKEKLFF.

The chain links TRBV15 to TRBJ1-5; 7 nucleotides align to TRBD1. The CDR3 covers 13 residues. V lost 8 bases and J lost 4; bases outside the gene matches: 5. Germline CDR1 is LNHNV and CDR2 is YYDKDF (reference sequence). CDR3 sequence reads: CATSLTGNQPQHF. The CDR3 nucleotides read TGTGCCACCTCGTTGACAGGGAATCAGCCCCAGCATTTT.

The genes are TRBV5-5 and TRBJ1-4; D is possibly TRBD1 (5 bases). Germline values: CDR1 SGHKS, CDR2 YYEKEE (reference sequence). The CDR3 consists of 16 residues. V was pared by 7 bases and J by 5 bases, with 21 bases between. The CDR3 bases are TGTGCCAGCGGTATTCGGCCGGGGGGACCAAATGAAAAACTGTTTTTT. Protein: CASGIRPGGPNEKLFF.